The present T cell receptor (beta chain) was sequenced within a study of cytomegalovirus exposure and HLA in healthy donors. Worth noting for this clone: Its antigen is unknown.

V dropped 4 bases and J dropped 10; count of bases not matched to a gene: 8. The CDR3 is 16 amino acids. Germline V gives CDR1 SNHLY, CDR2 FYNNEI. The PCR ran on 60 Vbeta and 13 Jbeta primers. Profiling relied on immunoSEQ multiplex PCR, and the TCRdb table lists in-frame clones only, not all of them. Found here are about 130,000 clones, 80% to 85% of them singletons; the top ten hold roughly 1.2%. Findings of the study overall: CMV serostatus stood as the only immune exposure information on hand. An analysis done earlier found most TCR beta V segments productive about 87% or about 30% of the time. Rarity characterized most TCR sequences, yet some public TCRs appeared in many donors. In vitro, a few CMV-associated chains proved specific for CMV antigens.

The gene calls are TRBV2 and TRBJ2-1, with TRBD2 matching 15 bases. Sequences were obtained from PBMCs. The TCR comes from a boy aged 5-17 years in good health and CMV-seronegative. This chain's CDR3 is CASSARWTSGRAEQFF. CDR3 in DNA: TGTGCCAGCAGTGCTCGTTGGACTAGCGGGAGGGCGGAGCAGTTCTTC.